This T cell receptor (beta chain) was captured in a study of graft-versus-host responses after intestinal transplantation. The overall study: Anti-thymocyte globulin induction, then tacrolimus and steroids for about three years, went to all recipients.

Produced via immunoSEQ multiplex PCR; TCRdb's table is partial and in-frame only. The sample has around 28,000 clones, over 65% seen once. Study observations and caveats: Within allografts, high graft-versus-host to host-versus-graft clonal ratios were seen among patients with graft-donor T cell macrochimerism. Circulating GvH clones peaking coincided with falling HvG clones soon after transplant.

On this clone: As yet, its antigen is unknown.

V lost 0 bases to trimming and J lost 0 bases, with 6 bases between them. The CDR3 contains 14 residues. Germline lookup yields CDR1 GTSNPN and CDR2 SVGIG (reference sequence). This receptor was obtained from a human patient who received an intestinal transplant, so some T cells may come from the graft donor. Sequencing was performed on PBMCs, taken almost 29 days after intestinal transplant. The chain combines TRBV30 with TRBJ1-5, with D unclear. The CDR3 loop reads CAWSVGHSNQPQHF. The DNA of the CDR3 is TGTGCCTGGAGTGTAGGTCATAGCAATCAGCCCCAGCATTTT.